This TCR beta chain was captured in a study of early T cells in non-severe SARS-CoV-2 infection. Study in general: The authors sequenced bulk RNA from unsorted whole blood, leaving chains unpaired.

Germline lookup yields CDR1 SGHTA and CDR2 FQGNSA. This CDR3 contains 13 residues. Trimming removed 7 bases from V and 3 bases from J, with 12 bases in between. Regarding this clonotype: Its antigen remains unidentified.

Study-wide findings and caveats: Database matching using VDJdb favored anti-spike CD8 responses, with private and CD4 specificities left missing.

One entry per CDR3 protein, called by TCRdb with MiXCR from the 5' RACE reads. The data show tens of thousands of distinct CDR3 sequences, about 10% seen once. The sample was whole blood. V is TRBV7-2 and J is TRBJ2-5; D gene uncertain. This receptor was identified in an adult who was a healthcare worker with PCR-confirmed SARS-CoV-2 infection or an uninfected control (not recorded which). The CDR3: CASKFVVKETQYF. CDR3 DNA: TGTGCCAGCAAGTTCGTAGTAAAAGAGACCCAGTACTTC.